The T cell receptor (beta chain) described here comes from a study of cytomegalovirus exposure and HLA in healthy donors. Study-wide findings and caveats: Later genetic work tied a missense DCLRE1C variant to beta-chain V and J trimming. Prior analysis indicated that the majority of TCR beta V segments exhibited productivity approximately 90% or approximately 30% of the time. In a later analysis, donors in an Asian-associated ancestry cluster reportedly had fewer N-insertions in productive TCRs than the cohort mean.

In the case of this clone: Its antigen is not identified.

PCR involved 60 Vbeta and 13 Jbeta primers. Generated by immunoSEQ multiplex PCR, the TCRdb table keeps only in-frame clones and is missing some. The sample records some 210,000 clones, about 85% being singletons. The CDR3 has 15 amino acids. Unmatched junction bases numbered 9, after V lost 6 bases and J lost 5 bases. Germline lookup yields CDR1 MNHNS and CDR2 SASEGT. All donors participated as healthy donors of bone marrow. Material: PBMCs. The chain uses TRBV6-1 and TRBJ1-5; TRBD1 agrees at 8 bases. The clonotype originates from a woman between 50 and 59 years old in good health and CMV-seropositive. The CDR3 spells CASSKAGQEDQPQHF. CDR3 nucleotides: TGTGCCAGCAGCAAAGCGGGACAGGAGGATCAGCCCCAGCATTTT.